The 19 T cell receptor beta chains given below trace back to one sample, sequenced in a study of blood T cell repertoires in COVID-19. Only in-frame clones appear in the TCRdb table, and some are missing; sequencing was by immunoSEQ multiplex PCR. In the table there are 140,000 to 150,000 clones, over 70% of which are singletons. Sequenced material: peripheral blood. Receptors were obtained from an elderly man with acute or convalescent COVID-19.

J is TRBJ1-2 and V is TRBV19, with D perhaps matching TRBD1 (5 bases). Germline-derived CDR1 and CDR2 are LNHDA and SQIVND (reference sequence). The CDR3 runs 13 residues. V was cut by 7 bases and J by 4 bases, with 13 bases left in between. CDR3 region: CASMAEQVYGYTF. Written as DNA, the CDR3 is TGTGCCAGTATGGCCGAACAGGTCTATGGCTACACCTTC.

V gene TRBV5-1 combines with J gene TRBJ2-5; 10 nucleotides match TRBD2. Germline loops: CDR1 SGHRS, CDR2 YFSETQ. With V trimmed by 4 bases and J by 7 bases, 10 bases remained unmatched. The CDR3 has 15 residues. CDR3 in amino acids: CASSQTSGEFLTQYF. The CDR3 DNA sequence: TGCGCCAGCAGCCAAACTAGCGGGGAGTTCTTGACCCAGTACTTC. The variable domain in full, completed from reference TRBV5-1 and TRBJ2-5, reads KAGVTQTPRYLIKTRGQQVTLSCSPISGHRSVSWYQQTPGQGLQFLFEYFSETQRNKGNFPGRFSGRQFSNSRSEMNVSTLELGDSALYLCASSQTSGEFLTQYFGPGTRLLVL.

The chain recombines TRBV6-4 with TRBJ2-2, with D maybe TRBD1 (6 bases). CDR1 is MRHNA, CDR2 SNTAGT, per germline. The CDR3 is 15 amino acids. Trimming left V 8 bases short and J 2 bases short, with 15 bases between. CDR3 sequence reads: CASAKDSLNTGELFF. The CDR3 region has the DNA TGTGCCAGCGCAAAGGACAGTCTTAACACCGGGGAGCTGTTTTTT.

This clone was seen only once. J is TRBJ1-2 and V is TRBV19; 7 bases are a match to TRBD1. Trimming at V came to 10 bases and at J to 4 bases, leaving 12 bases not matched to a gene. Per germline, CDR1 LNHDA and CDR2 SQIVND (reference sequence). The CDR3 length is 14 residues. The CDR3: CATNPQTGSYGYTF. The CDR3 DNA reads TGTGCCACAAACCCCCAGACAGGGTCCTATGGCTACACCTTC.

V usage is TRBV28 and J usage is TRBJ1-2; D not resolved. The germline V and J ends were trimmed by 6 bases and 8 bases, with 13 bases remaining between them. CDR3 size: 12 residues. CDR1 and CDR2 (germline): MDHEN, SYDVKM. CDR3 amino acids: CASRPAASGYTF. CDR3 coding DNA: TGTGCCAGCAGACCTGCGGCCAGCGGCTACACCTTC.

The gene calls are TRBV20-1 and TRBJ1-2; the match to TRBD1 covers 7 bases. The V and J ends lost 3 bases and 0 bases, in that order; junction bases with no gene match: 7. Per germline, CDR1 DFQATT and CDR2 SNEGSKA (reference sequence). CDR3 size: 15 residues. CDR3: CSASRARGTNYGYTF. Here the CDR3 DNA reads TGCAGTGCTAGTAGGGCCAGGGGGACTAACTATGGCTACACCTTC.

V and J are TRBV6-5 and TRBJ1-5; D might be TRBD1 (5 bases). V was pared by 8 bases and J by 4 bases, with 15 bases between. Per the germline V gene, CDR1 is MNHEY and CDR2 is SVGAGI. CDR3 length: 14 residues. The CDR3 sequence: CASGVNKGNQPQHF. The CDR3, as DNA: TGTGCCAGCGGAGTGAATAAGGGGAATCAGCCCCAGCATTTT.

V and J are TRBV19 and TRBJ1-5; 7 bases agree with TRBD1. Trimming took 4 bases from V and 6 from J; bases not matched to a gene: 9. This CDR3 spans 15 amino acids. Germline V gene lookup returns CDR1 LNHDA and CDR2 SQIVND (reference sequence). The CDR3 nucleotides read TGTGCCAGTAGTACCCAGACAGGGCCCGCTCAGCCCCAGCATTTT. This sequence encodes CASSTQTGPAQPQHF.

V is TRBV7-2 and J is TRBJ1-3; perhaps TRBD1 as D (5 bases). Trimming removed 3 bases from V and 4 bases from J, with 10 bases in between. This CDR3 region has 14 residues. Germline V lookup: CDR1 SGHTA, CDR2 FQGNSA. Here the CDR3 DNA reads TGTGCCAGCAGCTTGACAGTTGGCGGAAACACCATATATTTT. As protein: CASSLTVGGNTIYF.

V gene TRBV6-5 combines with J gene TRBJ1-1, with D uncertain. CDR1 and CDR2 (germline): MNHEY, SVGAGI. CDR3 length equals 12 residues. Trimming left V 6 bases short and J 3 bases short, with 8 bases between. The CDR3 is CASRLEDTEAFF. In nucleotides, the CDR3 is TGTGCCAGCAGACTAGAAGACACTGAAGCTTTCTTT.

This chain uses TRBV29-1 with TRBJ2-7, with 8 bases identical to TRBD1. Trimming took 0 bases from V and 2 from J; bases not matched to a gene: 6. CDR3 length: 15 amino acids. Germline assignment: CDR1 SQVTM and CDR2 ANQGSEA. The CDR3 spells CSVEDGDRGPYEQYF. The DNA of the CDR3 is TGCAGCGTTGAAGATGGAGACAGGGGCCCCTACGAGCAGTACTTC.

The chain carries TRBV5-4 and TRBJ2-7; D gene unclear. Between the trimmed V and J ends, which lost 0 bases and 2 bases, there was a span of 6 bases. Looked up from germline, CDR1 is SGHNT and CDR2 is YYREEE (reference sequence). CDR3 length: 13 amino acids. The CDR3 DNA reads as TGTGCCAGCAGCTTGGAATCCACCTACGAGCAGTACTTC. Its protein is CASSLESTYEQYF.

V and J are TRBV27 and TRBJ2-6; D gene uncertain. This CDR3 is 20 amino acids long. Germline V gene data show CDR1 as MNHEY and CDR2 as SMNVEV (reference sequence). V was cut by 3 bases and J by 2 bases, with 23 bases left in between. CDR3 sequence: CASSFYRPLVPPTGANVLTF. For the CDR3, the DNA is TGTGCCAGCAGTTTTTATCGGCCCCTAGTCCCTCCTACTGGGGCCAACGTCCTGACTTTC.

The chain uses TRBV19 and TRBJ1-6; D is possibly TRBD1 (5 bases). Per the germline V gene, CDR1 is LNHDA and CDR2 is SQIVND (reference sequence). V shed 10 bases and J shed 6 bases, with 13 bases lying between them. The CDR3 is made up of 13 amino acids. The CDR3 coding sequence is TGTGCCACAGGGACTGATATTAATTCACCCCTCCACTTT. As protein: CATGTDINSPLHF.

The rearrangement uses TRBV10-2 and TRBJ2-7, with TRBD2 as a possible D gene (6 bases). CDR3 length equals 14 residues. Germline V gives CDR1 WSHSY, CDR2 SAAADI. The V end was cut by 7 bases, the J end by 3 bases, with 16 bases between. CDR3 nucleotides: TGCGCCAGCACCCGGGGAGGTGGCTACTACGAGCAGTACTTC. Translation gives CASTRGGGYYEQYF.

V and J are TRBV5-8 and TRBJ1-5, with D uncertain. V was trimmed by 2 bases and J by 0 bases, leaving 15 bases between them. Germline-derived CDR1 and CDR2 are SGHTS and YDEGEE. The CDR3 is 17 amino acids. CDR3 coding DNA: TGTGCCAGCAGCTTATTCCTTACTCTTTATAGCAATCAGCCCCAGCATTTT. Translated: CASSLFLTLYSNQPQHF.

The genes are TRBV6-5 and TRBJ1-1; no definite D call. V was pared by 6 bases and J by 4 bases, with 9 bases between. Germline assignment: CDR1 MNHEY and CDR2 SVGAGI. This CDR3 is 12 amino acids long. The CDR3 loop reads CASSDDTTEAFF. In DNA, the CDR3 is TGTGCCAGCAGCGACGACACCACTGAAGCTTTCTTT.

The chain's CDR3 is CATTQGSGANVLTF. CDR3 DNA: TGTGCCACTACACAGGGGTCTGGGGCCAACGTCCTGACTTTC. V usage is TRBV6-5 and J usage is TRBJ2-6, with 7 bases aligning to TRBD1. Germline V gives CDR1 MNHEY, CDR2 SVGAGI. V trimming: 10 bases; J trimming: 1 base; junction bases outside the gene matches: 4. The CDR3 loop spans 14 amino acids.

The CDR3 DNA reads as TGTGCCAGCAGCCCCGGGGAGTCTCAAGGCTACACCTTC. Amino acids: CASSPGESQGYTF. V usage is TRBV3-1 (or the pseudogene TRBV3-2) and J usage is TRBJ1-2; no firm D call. The CDR3 is 13 residues long. The V end was cut by 4 bases, the J end by 8 bases, with 14 bases between. Germline CDR1 LGHDT, CDR2 YNNKEL (reference sequence).